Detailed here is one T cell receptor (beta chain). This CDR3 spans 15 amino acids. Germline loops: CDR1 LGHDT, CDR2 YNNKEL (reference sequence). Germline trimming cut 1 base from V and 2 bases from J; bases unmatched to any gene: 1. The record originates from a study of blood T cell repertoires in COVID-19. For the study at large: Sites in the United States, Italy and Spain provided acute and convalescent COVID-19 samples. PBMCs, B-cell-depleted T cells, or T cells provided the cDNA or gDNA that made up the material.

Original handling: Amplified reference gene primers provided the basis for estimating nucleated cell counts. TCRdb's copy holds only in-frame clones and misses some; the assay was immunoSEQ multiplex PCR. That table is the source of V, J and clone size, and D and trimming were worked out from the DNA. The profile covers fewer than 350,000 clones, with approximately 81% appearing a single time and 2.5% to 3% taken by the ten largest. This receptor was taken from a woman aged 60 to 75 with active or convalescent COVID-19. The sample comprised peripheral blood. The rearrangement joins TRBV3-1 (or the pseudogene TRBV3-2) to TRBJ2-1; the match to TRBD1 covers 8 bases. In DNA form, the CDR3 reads TGTGCCAGCAGCCAAGGACAGGGGACCTACAATGAGCAGTTCTTC. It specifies CASSQGQGTYNEQFF.